What follows are 19 T cell receptor beta chains derived from one specimen sequenced in a study of OX40 agonist ivuxolimab in advanced cancers. Clones were read by immunoSEQ multiplex PCR, and TCRdb kept only the in-frame ones, dropping some. The data contain 70,000 to 95,000 clones, roughly 94% of them singletons. Here the sequenced sample was CD4+ or CD8+ T cells sorted from blood, taken in a trial of the OX40 agonist ivuxolimab. All receptors come from an adult with an advanced solid tumor such as melanoma, head and neck, liver or kidney cancer.

The chain joins TRBV19 to TRBJ2-1; 9 nucleotides line up with TRBD1. This CDR3 spans 15 amino acids. V dropped 5 bases and J dropped 7; count of bases not matched to a gene: 9. Germline V gene data show CDR1 as LNHDA and CDR2 as SQIVND (reference sequence). CDR3: CASSPHWDRENEQFF. The CDR3 DNA follows: TGTGCCAGTAGTCCCCATTGGGACAGGGAAAATGAGCAGTTCTTC.

The sample holds one count of this clone. V gene TRBV5-1 combines with J gene TRBJ2-3; 7 nucleotides align to TRBD2. In germline, CDR1 is SGHRS, CDR2 YFSETQ. The CDR3 spans 17 residues. The trim removed 0 bases at V and 1 base at J, leaving 8 bases unmatched. In DNA, the CDR3 is TGCGCCAGCAGCTTGGATCTAGCGGCCATTCGCACAGATACGCAGTATTTT. It translates to CASSLDLAAIRTDTQYF.

The CDR3 DNA is TGTGCCAGCAGCTTAGTTGGGGGGGATAATGAAAAACTGTTTTTT. It yields the protein CASSLVGGDNEKLFF. V is TRBV7-6 and J is TRBJ1-4; D may be TRBD1 (5 bases). The CDR3 runs 15 residues. V shed 1 base and J shed 4 bases, with 10 bases lying between them. Germline lookup yields CDR1 SGHVS and CDR2 FNYEAQ.

This sequence joins TRBV27 and TRBJ1-1, with D possibly matching TRBD1 (5 bases). This CDR3 contains 14 residues. CDR1 is MNHEY, CDR2 SMNVEV, per germline (reference sequence). V lost 6 bases to trimming and J lost 7 bases, with 18 bases between them. DNA of the CDR3: TGTGCCAGCAGCTACACCGCGGGACTTCTTGAAGCTTTCTTT. Translated: CASSYTAGLLEAFF.

V and J are TRBV27 and TRBJ1-5, with D perhaps TRBD1 (5 bases). The germline CDR1 and CDR2 sequences are MNHEY and SMNVEV (reference sequence). CDR3 length: 15 residues. V was trimmed by 5 bases and J by 3 bases, leaving 14 bases between them. The chain's CDR3 is CASSVEGRNNQPQHF. In nucleotides, the CDR3 is TGTGCCAGCAGTGTGGAGGGGCGAAACAATCAGCCCCAGCATTTT.

The chain links TRBV9 to TRBJ1-5; no clear D. Trimming removed 0 bases at V and 3 bases at J, with 7 bases between. In germline, CDR1 is SGDLS, CDR2 YYNGEE. CDR3 length equals 14 residues. This CDR3 reads CASSVGLSNQPQHF. The CDR3 nucleotides read TGTGCCAGCAGCGTAGGGTTGTCCAATCAGCCCCAGCATTTT.

The chain carries TRBV28 and TRBJ1-1, with D unresolved. V shed 1 base and J shed 6 bases, with 12 bases lying between them. This CDR3 is built from 14 residues. Looked up from germline, CDR1 is MDHEN and CDR2 is SYDVKM. CDR3 in DNA: TGTGCCAGCAGTTTATTTGACGGGAGGGCTGAAGCTTTCTTT. Translated, it gives CASSLFDGRAEAFF.

The chain is built from TRBV2 and TRBJ2-7; possibly TRBD2 for D (7 bases). Germline assignment: CDR1 SNHLY and CDR2 FYNNEI. Trimming cost V 6 bases and J 7 bases, with 10 bases left between them. CDR3 length: 11 residues. The CDR3, as DNA: TGTGCCAGCAGCGAGGGGGGGGAGCAGTACTTC. Its protein product is CASSEGGEQYF.

V is TRBV29-1 and J is TRBJ1-1; 9 bases map to TRBD1. Germline values: CDR1 SQVTM, CDR2 ANQGSEA. V gave up 7 bases and J gave up 0 bases; unmatched junction bases: 9. The CDR3 loop spans 15 amino acids. The CDR3 DNA is TGCAGCGCTTCCCGGGACAGGGTACTGAACACTGAAGCTTTCTTT. Amino acids: CSASRDRVLNTEAFF.

For the CDR3, the DNA is TGTGCCAGCAGCTTCCCCCGTAACGGGGAAACCTACAATGAGCAGTTCTTC. Encoded protein: CASSFPRNGETYNEQFF. The rearrangement uses TRBV7-2 and TRBJ2-1; TRBD2 is a possible D gene (5 bases). V gave up 3 bases and J gave up 2 bases, with 17 bases separating them. Per the germline V gene, CDR1 is SGHTA and CDR2 is FQGNSA. CDR3 length: 17 residues. The whole variable domain, remainder taken from reference TRBV7-2 and TRBJ2-1, is GAGVSQSPSNKVTEKGKDVELRCDPISGHTALYWYRQSLGQGLEFLIYFQGNSAPDKSGLPSDRFSAERTGGSVSTLTIQRTQQEDSAVYLCASSFPRNGETYNEQFFGPGTRLTVL.

The chain has TRBV4-3 and TRBJ2-3; perhaps D is TRBD1 or TRBD2 (5 bases each). Germline CDR1 LGHNA, CDR2 YSLEER. The germline V and J ends were trimmed by 1 base and 1 base, with 21 bases remaining between them. The CDR3 runs 19 residues. The CDR3 region has the DNA TGCGCCAGCAGCCAAGGCGCCGCATACGGGGCTCAGGGCACAGATACGCAGTATTTT. This gives the protein CASSQGAAYGAQGTDTQYF.

The rearrangement joins TRBV7-2 to TRBJ2-3; possibly TRBD2 for D (6 bases). Trimming cost V 6 bases and J 3 bases, with 16 bases left between them. The V gene's germline CDR1 is SGHTA and CDR2 FQGNSA. The CDR3 is 15 amino acids. The CDR3 DNA sequence: TGTGCCAGCAGTTCTAGCGATCTCGGAACAGATACGCAGTATTTT. Translating it yields CASSSSDLGTDTQYF.

The DNA of the CDR3 is TGTGCCAGCAGTGTCTCCAGGGGGAATGGCTACACCTTC. Residues: CASSVSRGNGYTF. J is TRBJ1-2 and V is TRBV6-5; 7 bases are a match to TRBD1. This CDR3 has 13 residues. V dropped 5 bases and J dropped 6; count of bases not matched to a gene: 6. Germline V CDR1 and CDR2: MNHEY, SVGAGI.

The chain carries TRBV7-2 and TRBJ2-3, with D perhaps matching TRBD1 (5 bases). The CDR3 length is 15 residues. The V end was cut by 2 bases, the J end by 3 bases, with 12 bases between. Germline assignment: CDR1 SGHTA and CDR2 FQGNSA. For the CDR3, the DNA is TGTGCCAGCAGCTTACAGGGAAGTAATACAGATACGCAGTATTTT. It codes for CASSLQGSNTDTQYF.

Comment on this clone: The junction departs from germline at one end; a sequencing error may be responsible. The chain combines TRBV6-1 with TRBJ1-2, with a possible D match to TRBD1 (5 bases). The length of the CDR3 is 12 residues. Germline loops: CDR1 MNHNS, CDR2 SASEGT. CDR3 loop: CAGRVPNYGYTF. CDR3 nucleotide sequence: TGTGCCGGCAGGGTACCTAACTATGGCTACACCTTC.

CDR3 DNA sequence: TGTGCCAGCAGCCAAGAAAAAGGACAGGTCCACTATGGCTACACCTTC. This gives the protein CASSQEKGQVHYGYTF. The chain combines TRBV4-2 with TRBJ1-2; TRBD1 matches 7 bases. Germline CDR1 reads LGHNA; CDR2 reads YNFKEQ. V was clipped by 0 bases and J by 3 bases; unmatched bases: 7. The CDR3 contains 16 residues.

V is TRBV27 and J is TRBJ2-3; tentative D call: TRBD2 (5 bases). Germline V gene lookup returns CDR1 MNHEY and CDR2 SMNVEV (reference sequence). With 5 bases removed from V and 0 bases from J, the gap between germline ends came to 9 bases. This CDR3 has 14 amino acids. The CDR3 region has the DNA TGTGCCAGCAGTGCAGCGGTTAGCACAGATACGCAGTATTTT. Protein: CASSAAVSTDTQYF.

The CDR3 nucleotides are TGCAGCGTTGATGTGGCGGGAACAGATGGCTACACCTTC. Its protein product is CSVDVAGTDGYTF. The V and J genes are TRBV29-1 and TRBJ1-2; D ambiguous. Germline-derived CDR1 and CDR2 are SQVTM and ANQGSEA. Between the trimmed V and J ends, which lost 3 bases and 6 bases, there was a span of 14 bases. CDR3 size: 13 residues.

The genes are TRBV4-1 and TRBJ2-5; TRBD2 aligns across 12 bases. This CDR3 contains 17 residues. Germline V gene data show CDR1 as MGHRA and CDR2 as YSYEKL. V lost 4 bases to trimming and J lost 3 bases; unmatched junction nucleotides: 9. For the CDR3, the DNA is TGCGCCAGCAGCCGAACCGGACTAGCGGGGAGGGAAGAGACCCAGTACTTC. As protein: CASSRTGLAGREETQYF.